Following are 24 T cell receptor beta chains from one sample sequenced in a study of cytomegalovirus exposure and HLA in healthy donors. Researchers ran the PCR with 60 Vbeta and 13 Jbeta primers. Method: immunoSEQ multiplex PCR; TCRdb's copy keeps in-frame clones and lacks some. This table has some 120,000 clones, roughly 9% appearing once. Sequenced: PBMCs. These receptor sequences come from a woman between 40 and 50 years old in good health and CMV-seropositive.

This chain links TRBV19 with TRBJ1-1, with D unresolved. This CDR3 spans 14 amino acids. CDR1 and CDR2 (germline): LNHDA, SQIVND (reference sequence). With 3 bases removed from V and 0 bases from J, the gap between germline ends came to 8 bases. CDR3 sequence: CASSMSGMNTEAFF. The CDR3 nucleotides are TGTGCCAGTAGTATGAGCGGGATGAACACTGAAGCTTTCTTT.

The chain is built from TRBV15 and TRBJ1-2; D is unclear. The CDR3 consists of 16 residues. Trimming shortened V by 1 base and J by 3 bases, and 15 bases separated the two germline ends. The V gene's germline CDR1 is LNHNV and CDR2 YYDKDF (reference sequence). The CDR3 bases are TGTGCCACCAGCAGAGTTGTCACGATCGCGGACTATGGCTACACCTTC. It is translated as CATSRVVTIADYGYTF. The whole variable domain, remainder taken from reference TRBV15 and TRBJ1-2, is DAMVIQNPRYQVTQFGKPVTLSCSQTLNHNVMYWYQQKSSQAPKLLFHYYDKDFNNEADTPDNFQSRRPNTSFCFLDIRSPGLGDTAMYLCATSRVVTIADYGYTFGSGTRLTVV.

There are a few counts of this clone. V is TRBV19 and J is TRBJ2-1; 7 bases agree with TRBD1. The CDR3 length is 14 residues. V lost 4 bases to trimming and J lost 8 bases; unmatched junction nucleotides: 8. Germline V CDR1 and CDR2: LNHDA, SQIVND (reference sequence). CDR3 region: CASSKGARVDEQFF. The DNA of the CDR3 is TGTGCCAGTAGTAAGGGGGCGCGGGTTGATGAGCAGTTCTTC.

This clone was seen a handful of times. CDR3 nucleotide sequence: TGTGCCAGCAGTTTAGCGGCAGGGGTTTCGTCCGAGCAGTACTTC. Translating gives CASSLAAGVSSEQYF. The V and J genes are TRBV27 and TRBJ2-7, with D perhaps TRBD1 (6 bases). The germline V and J ends were trimmed by 2 bases and 6 bases, with 17 bases remaining between them. The CDR3 totals 15 residues. Germline values: CDR1 MNHEY, CDR2 SMNVEV (reference sequence).

This clone has a handful of counts. This rearrangement joins TRBV7-9 to TRBJ1-3; D is unclear. There are 14 residues in the CDR3. The ends were cut back, 6 bases at V and 6 bases at J, with 15 bases in the middle. The germline V gene encodes CDR1 SEHNR and CDR2 FQNEAQ (reference sequence). The CDR3: CASSLIRRENTIYF. Written as DNA, the CDR3 is TGTGCCAGCAGTTTAATAAGGAGGGAAAACACCATATATTTT.

The V call is TRBV4-1, the J call TRBJ2-1, with D tentatively TRBD2 (7 bases). The germline CDR1 and CDR2 sequences are MGHRA and YSYEKL. The CDR3 runs 19 residues. V lost 0 bases and J lost 0, with 18 bases in between. For the CDR3, the DNA is TGCGCCAGCAGCCAAGAGGGAGGTGGGCGGGGGCCCTCCTACAATGAGCAGTTCTTC. This gives the protein CASSQEGGGRGPSYNEQFF.

This clone was observed a handful of times. V and J are TRBV5-1 and TRBJ2-1, with 14 nucleotides matching TRBD2. Germline CDR1 reads SGHRS; CDR2 reads YFSETQ. The CDR3 consists of 16 residues. After removal of 3 bases from V and 7 bases from J, the junction contained 6 bases not matched to a gene. CDR3 residues: CASSWTTSGGANEQFF. In DNA form, the CDR3 reads TGCGCCAGCAGCTGGACGACTAGCGGGGGGGCGAATGAGCAGTTCTTC.

The chain employs TRBV6-1 and TRBJ1-6; no firm D call. This CDR3 comprises 15 residues. Trimming removed 1 base at V and 9 bases at J, with 13 bases between. Germline V lookup: CDR1 MNHNS, CDR2 SASEGT. CDR3 in DNA: TGTGCCAGCAGTGAAGGCGGCGCCCGTGGTTCACCCCTCCACTTT. It encodes CASSEGGARGSPLHF.

V gene TRBV29-1 combines with J gene TRBJ2-5; the D call may be TRBD1 or TRBD2 (5 bases each). The end of the DNA is better explained by TRBJ2-7, so the J call may be wrong. Per the germline V gene, CDR1 is SQVTM and CDR2 is ANQGSEA. CDR3 length equals 12 residues. CDR3 sequence reads: CSVRGTDYEQYF. The CDR3 bases are TGCAGCGTTAGAGGGACGGACTACGAGCAGTACTTC.

This clone was seen more than once but under ten times. This chain links TRBV18 with TRBJ2-7; 8 bases line up with TRBD1. The CDR3 is 15 residues long. In germline, CDR1 is KGHSH, CDR2 LQKENI. J lost 2 bases, V lost 3 bases, and 6 bases had no gene match. DNA for the CDR3: TGTGCCAGCTCACCGGCCGGGACAGGACCCTACGAGCAGTACTTC. Its protein product is CASSPAGTGPYEQYF. Variable domain in full (rest from reference TRBV18 and TRBJ2-7): NAGVMQNPRHLVRRRGQEARLRCSPMKGHSHVYWYRQLPEEGLKFMVYLQKENIIDESGMPKERFSAEFPKEGPSILRIQQVVRGDSAAYFCASSPAGTGPYEQYFGPGTRLTVT.

The V call is TRBV7-2, the J call TRBJ2-7, with TRBD1 as a possible D gene (5 bases). There are 16 residues in the CDR3. Germline V gene sequence: CDR1 SGHTA, CDR2 FQGNSA. Trimming cost V 8 bases and J 3 bases, with 23 bases left between them. The CDR3 sequence is CASSIAPGPQGYEQYF. The CDR3 DNA follows: TGTGCCAGCTCCATTGCCCCAGGGCCCCAGGGCTACGAGCAGTACTTC.

This clone was picked up a small number of times. This rearrangement joins TRBV30 to TRBJ1-2; 9 nucleotides line up with TRBD1. After removal of 4 bases from V and 8 bases from J, the junction contained 8 bases not matched to a gene. The CDR3 consists of 13 residues. CDR1 is GTSNPN, CDR2 SVGIG, per germline (reference sequence). For the CDR3, the DNA is TGTGCCTGGACTCCGGGACAGGGAAGGGGCTACACCTTC. Its protein product is CAWTPGQGRGYTF.

The gene calls are TRBV5-1 and TRBJ2-5; 10 bases map to TRBD2. This CDR3 comprises 16 residues. CDR1 is SGHRS, CDR2 YFSETQ, per germline. V lost 4 bases and J lost 1; bases outside the gene matches: 7. The CDR3 DNA follows: TGCGCCAGCAGCCAGCCTATAGCGGGGGGCCAAGAGACCCAGTACTTC. Protein product: CASSQPIAGGQETQYF. Using reference TRBV5-1 and TRBJ2-5 for the parts outside the CDR3, the full variable domain is KAGVTQTPRYLIKTRGQQVTLSCSPISGHRSVSWYQQTPGQGLQFLFEYFSETQRNKGNFPGRFSGRQFSNSRSEMNVSTLELGDSALYLCASSQPIAGGQETQYFGPGTRLLVL.

This clone turned up a few times. V and J are TRBV19 and TRBJ1-1, with a tentative D call TRBD1 (6 bases). Germline V gives CDR1 LNHDA, CDR2 SQIVND (reference sequence). The germline V and J ends were trimmed by 9 bases and 2 bases, with 13 bases remaining between them. There are 13 residues in the CDR3. In nucleotides, the CDR3 is TGTGCCAGCTTCATGGACAGAAACACTGAAGCTTTCTTT. Protein: CASFMDRNTEAFF.

The sample holds a few counts of this clone. In DNA, the CDR3 is TGTGCCAGCAGTCCTTACAGAACCGGGGAGCTGTTTTTT. The encoded protein is CASSPYRTGELFF. This chain connects TRBV6-5 to TRBJ2-2; the D is unclear. Germline V CDR1 and CDR2: MNHEY, SVGAGI. This CDR3 has 13 amino acids. Trimming left V 5 bases short and J 5 bases short, with 9 bases between.

This clone showed up just a few times. The V and J genes are TRBV7-2 and TRBJ2-1, with D possibly matching TRBD1 (5 bases). The germline V and J ends were trimmed by 5 bases and 1 base, with 15 bases remaining between them. This CDR3 has 16 residues. CDR1 and CDR2 (germline): SGHTA, FQGNSA. The CDR3 coding sequence is TGTGCCAGCAGCCCAGCCCCCGACAGATCCTACAATGAGCAGTTCTTC. Residues: CASSPAPDRSYNEQFF.

This clone was detected a few times. The rearrangement joins TRBV5-6 to TRBJ2-7, with 8 bases aligning to TRBD1. The ends lost 4 bases at V and 2 bases at J; junction bases unmatched: 8. The CDR3 runs 15 residues. CDR1 is SGHDT and CDR2 is YYEEEE in the germline V gene. The CDR3 sequence: CASSPGTGLTYEQYF. CDR3 DNA sequence: TGTGCCAGCAGCCCCGGGACAGGACTAACCTACGAGCAGTACTTC.

This chain connects TRBV18 to TRBJ2-5; 7 positions match TRBD2. The length of the CDR3 is 15 residues. J gave up 0 bases and V 4 bases, and 5 bases lay outside the gene matches. Germline V CDR1 and CDR2: KGHSH, LQKENI. CDR3 sequence reads: CASSHSGYNQETQYF. The CDR3 bases are TGTGCCAGCTCACATAGCGGGTATAACCAAGAGACCCAGTACTTC.

The chain uses TRBV5-6 and TRBJ2-7; 7 bases are a match to TRBD1. Per the germline V gene, CDR1 is SGHDT and CDR2 is YYEEEE. Trimming cost V 3 bases and J 6 bases; bases outside gene matches: 9. The CDR3 is 14 residues long. The CDR3 DNA reads TGTGCCAGCAGCTCCCCCGGAAGGGGGCGCGAGCAGTACTTC. Translation: CASSSPGRGREQYF.

This clone was seen more than once but under ten times. The chain combines TRBV14 with TRBJ2-7; D remains ambiguous. Trimming removed 3 bases from V and 3 bases from J, with 6 bases in between. CDR1 SGHDN and CDR2 FVKESK come from the germline V gene. The CDR3 spans 12 residues. The CDR3 DNA sequence: TGTGCCAGCAGCCAGATTAGCTACGAGCAGTACTTC. Protein: CASSQISYEQYF.

This clone turned up a few times. The V and J genes are TRBV2 and TRBJ2-7; 7 bases map to TRBD1. V lost 6 bases to trimming and J lost 2 bases; unmatched junction nucleotides: 7. The CDR3 spans 14 residues. Germline V CDR1 and CDR2: SNHLY, FYNNEI. In DNA form, the CDR3 reads TGTGCCAGCAGAGGGGGCAGAACTGCCTACGAGCAGTACTTC. Translated: CASRGGRTAYEQYF.

The V gene is TRBV30, the J gene TRBJ1-2, with 10 bases identical to TRBD1. From germline, CDR1 is GTSNPN and CDR2 SVGIG (reference sequence). The junction had 7 bases not matched to a gene; V was cut back by 0 bases and J by 3 bases. The CDR3 is 16 amino acids. The CDR3 reads CAWSVLLGTGDYGYTF. The CDR3 region has the DNA TGTGCCTGGAGTGTACTCTTGGGGACAGGGGACTATGGCTACACCTTC. Full variable domain (rest looked up from reference TRBV30 and TRBJ1-2): SQTIHQWPATLVQPVGSPLSLECTVEGTSNPNLYWYRQAAGRGLQLLFYSVGIGQISSEVPQNLSASRPQDRQFILSSKKLLLSDSGFYLCAWSVLLGTGDYGYTFGSGTRLTVV.

A remark on this clone: At one end, the junction sequence differs from germline, possibly due to a read error. CDR3 DNA sequence: TGTGCCTCTCGACTCTTCTATAATTCACTCCTCCACTTT. Protein product: CASRLFYNSLLHF. The rearrangement joins TRBV30 to TRBJ1-6, with D uncertain. The germline CDR1 and CDR2 sequences are GTSNPN and SVGIG (reference sequence). The CDR3 extends over 13 amino acids.

The chain has TRBV5-1 and TRBJ1-4; TRBD1 matches at 9 bases. Per the germline V gene, CDR1 is SGHRS and CDR2 is YFSETQ. This CDR3 comprises 15 residues. V gave up 3 bases and J gave up 8 bases; unmatched junction bases: 8. The CDR3 bases are TGCGCCAGCAGCTGGGCGGGGACAGGGAGAGAAAAACTGTTTTTT. Translating gives CASSWAGTGREKLFF. The complete variable domain, with remaining parts taken from reference TRBV5-1 and TRBJ1-4, reads KAGVTQTPRYLIKTRGQQVTLSCSPISGHRSVSWYQQTPGQGLQFLFEYFSETQRNKGNFPGRFSGRQFSNSRSEMNVSTLELGDSALYLCASSWAGTGREKLFFGSGTQLSVL.